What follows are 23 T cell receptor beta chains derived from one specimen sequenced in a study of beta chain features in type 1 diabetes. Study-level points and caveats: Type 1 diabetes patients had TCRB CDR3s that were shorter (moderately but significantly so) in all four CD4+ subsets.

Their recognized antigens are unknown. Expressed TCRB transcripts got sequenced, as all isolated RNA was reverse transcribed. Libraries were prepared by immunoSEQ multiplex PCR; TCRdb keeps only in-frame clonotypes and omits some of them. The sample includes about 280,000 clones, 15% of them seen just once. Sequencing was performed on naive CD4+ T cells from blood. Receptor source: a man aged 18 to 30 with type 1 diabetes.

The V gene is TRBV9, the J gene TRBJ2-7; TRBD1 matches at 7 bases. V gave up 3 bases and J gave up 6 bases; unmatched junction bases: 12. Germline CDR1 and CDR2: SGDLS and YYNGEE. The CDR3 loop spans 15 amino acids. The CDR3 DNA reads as TGTGCCAGCAGCGGAACCGGGACAGTCCTCGGCGAGCAGTACTTC. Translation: CASSGTGTVLGEQYF.

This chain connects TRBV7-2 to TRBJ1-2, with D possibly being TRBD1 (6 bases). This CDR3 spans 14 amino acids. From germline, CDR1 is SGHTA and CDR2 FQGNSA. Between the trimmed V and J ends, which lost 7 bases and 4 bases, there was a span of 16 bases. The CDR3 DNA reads TGTGCCAGCACCGGACGGGGGGGGCCCTATGGCTACACCTTC. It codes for CASTGRGGPYGYTF. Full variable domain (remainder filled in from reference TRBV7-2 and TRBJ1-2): GAGVSQSPSNKVTEKGKDVELRCDPISGHTALYWYRQSLGQGLEFLIYFQGNSAPDKSGLPSDRFSAERTGGSVSTLTIQRTQQEDSAVYLCASTGRGGPYGYTFGSGTRLTVV.

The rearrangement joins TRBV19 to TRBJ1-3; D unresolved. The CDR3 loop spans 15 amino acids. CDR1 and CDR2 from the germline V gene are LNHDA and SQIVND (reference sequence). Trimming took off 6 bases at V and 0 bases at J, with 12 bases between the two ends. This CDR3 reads CASSPPGISGNTIYF. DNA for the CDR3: TGTGCCAGTAGCCCGCCGGGAATCTCTGGAAACACCATATATTTT. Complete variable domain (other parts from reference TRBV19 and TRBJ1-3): DGGITQSPKYLFRKEGQNVTLSCEQNLNHDAMYWYRQDPGQGLRLIYYSQIVNDFQKGDIAEGYSVSREKKESFPLTVTSAQKNPTAFYLCASSPPGISGNTIYFGEGSWLTVV.

The CDR3: CASSPQGVTDTQYF. CDR3 nucleotides: TGTGCCAGCAGCCCCCAAGGGGTCACAGATACGCAGTATTTT. The rearrangement joins TRBV5-4 to TRBJ2-3; the D gene is possibly TRBD1 (5 bases). V gave up 4 bases and J gave up 2 bases, with 11 bases separating them. This CDR3 has 14 amino acids. Germline CDR1 and CDR2: SGHNT and YYREEE (reference sequence).

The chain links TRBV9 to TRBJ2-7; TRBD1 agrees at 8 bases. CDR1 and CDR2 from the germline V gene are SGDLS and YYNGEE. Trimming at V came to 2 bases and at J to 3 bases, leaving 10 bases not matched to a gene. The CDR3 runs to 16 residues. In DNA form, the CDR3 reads TGTGCCAGCAGCGTCTCCGGGACAGGCACGCGCTACGAGCAGTACTTC. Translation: CASSVSGTGTRYEQYF.

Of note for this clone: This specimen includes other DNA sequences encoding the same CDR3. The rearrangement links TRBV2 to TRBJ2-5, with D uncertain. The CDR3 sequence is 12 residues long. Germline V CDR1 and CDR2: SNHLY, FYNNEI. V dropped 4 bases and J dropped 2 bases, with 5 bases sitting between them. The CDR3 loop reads CASSGQQETQYF. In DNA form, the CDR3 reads TGTGCCAGCAGTGGCCAGCAAGAGACCCAGTACTTC.

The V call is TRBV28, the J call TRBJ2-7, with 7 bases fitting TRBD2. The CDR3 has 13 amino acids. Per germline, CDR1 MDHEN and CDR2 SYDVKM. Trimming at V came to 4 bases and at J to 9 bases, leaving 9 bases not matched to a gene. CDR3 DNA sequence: TGTGCCAGCAGTTCTAGTAGGGAGGGTCGGCAGTACTTC. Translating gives CASSSSREGRQYF.

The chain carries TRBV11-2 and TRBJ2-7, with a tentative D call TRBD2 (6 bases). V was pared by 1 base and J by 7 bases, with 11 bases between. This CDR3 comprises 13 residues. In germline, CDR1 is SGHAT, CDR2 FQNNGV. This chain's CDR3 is CASSLVRGLEQYF. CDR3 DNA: TGTGCCAGCAGCTTAGTGAGGGGACTTGAGCAGTACTTC.

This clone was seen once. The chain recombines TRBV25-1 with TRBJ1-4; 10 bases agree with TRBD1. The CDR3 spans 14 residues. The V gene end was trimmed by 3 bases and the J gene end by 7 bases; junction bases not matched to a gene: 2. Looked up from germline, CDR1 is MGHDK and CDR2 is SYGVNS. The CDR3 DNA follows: TGTGCCAGCAGTGACGGGACAGGGGTTGAAAAACTGTTTTTT. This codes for CASSDGTGVEKLFF.

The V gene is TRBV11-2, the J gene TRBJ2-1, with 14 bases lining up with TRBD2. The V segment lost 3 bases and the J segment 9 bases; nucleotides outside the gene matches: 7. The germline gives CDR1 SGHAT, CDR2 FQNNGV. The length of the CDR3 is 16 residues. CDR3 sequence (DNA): TGTGCCAGCAGCTTCCCCGGGACTAGCGGGAGAGGTGAGCAGTTCTTC. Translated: CASSFPGTSGRGEQFF.

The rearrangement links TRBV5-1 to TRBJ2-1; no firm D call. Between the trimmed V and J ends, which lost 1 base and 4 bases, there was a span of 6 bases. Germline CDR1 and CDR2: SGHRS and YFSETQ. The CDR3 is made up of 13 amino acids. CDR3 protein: CASSLWQYNEQFF. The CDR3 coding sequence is TGCGCCAGCAGCTTGTGGCAGTACAATGAGCAGTTCTTC.

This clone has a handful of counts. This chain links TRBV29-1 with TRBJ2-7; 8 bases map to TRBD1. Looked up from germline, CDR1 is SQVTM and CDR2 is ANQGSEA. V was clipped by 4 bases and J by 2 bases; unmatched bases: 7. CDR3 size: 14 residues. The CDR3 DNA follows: TGCAGCGTTGGCCCCTTACAGGGGGCCTACGAGCAGTACTTC. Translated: CSVGPLQGAYEQYF.

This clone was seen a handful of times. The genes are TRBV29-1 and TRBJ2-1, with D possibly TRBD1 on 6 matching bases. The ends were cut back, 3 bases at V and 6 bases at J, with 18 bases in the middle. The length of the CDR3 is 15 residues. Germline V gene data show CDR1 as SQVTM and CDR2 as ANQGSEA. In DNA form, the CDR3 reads TGCAGCGTTGATGACAGGCGGAAACTCGGCAATGAGCAGTTCTTC. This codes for CSVDDRRKLGNEQFF.

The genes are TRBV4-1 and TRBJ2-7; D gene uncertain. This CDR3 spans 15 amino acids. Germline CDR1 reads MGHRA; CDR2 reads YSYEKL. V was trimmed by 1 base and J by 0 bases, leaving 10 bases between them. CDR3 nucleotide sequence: TGCGCCAGCAGCCAAGCCTCAAAGAGCTCCTACGAGCAGTACTTC. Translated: CASSQASKSSYEQYF.

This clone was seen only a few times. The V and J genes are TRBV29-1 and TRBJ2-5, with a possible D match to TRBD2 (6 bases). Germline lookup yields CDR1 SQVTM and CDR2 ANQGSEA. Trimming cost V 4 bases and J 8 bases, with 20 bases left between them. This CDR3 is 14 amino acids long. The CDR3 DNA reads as TGCAGCGTTGTGCGGGATCTCGGCGGAGGAACCCAGTACTTC. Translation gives CSVVRDLGGGTQYF.

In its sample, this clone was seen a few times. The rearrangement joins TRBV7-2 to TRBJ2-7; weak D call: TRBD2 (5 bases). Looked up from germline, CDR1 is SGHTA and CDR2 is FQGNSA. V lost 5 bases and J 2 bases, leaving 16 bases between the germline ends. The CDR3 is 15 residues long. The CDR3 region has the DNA TGTGCCAGCAGCCCCTGGGTTAGCGATACCTACGAGCAGTACTTC. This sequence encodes CASSPWVSDTYEQYF.

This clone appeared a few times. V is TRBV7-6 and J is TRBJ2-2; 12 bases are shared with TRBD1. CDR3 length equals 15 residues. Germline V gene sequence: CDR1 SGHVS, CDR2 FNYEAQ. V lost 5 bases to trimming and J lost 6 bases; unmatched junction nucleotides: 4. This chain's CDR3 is CASSLGQGAAGELFF. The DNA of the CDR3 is TGTGCCAGCAGCCTGGGACAGGGGGCAGCCGGGGAGCTGTTTTTT.

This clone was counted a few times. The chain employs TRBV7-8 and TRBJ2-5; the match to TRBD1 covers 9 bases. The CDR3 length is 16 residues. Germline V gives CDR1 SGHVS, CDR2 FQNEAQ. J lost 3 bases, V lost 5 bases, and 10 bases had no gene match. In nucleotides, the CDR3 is TGTGCCAGCAGCAGGGACAGGGATTTTTGGAAAGAGACCCAGTACTTC. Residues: CASSRDRDFWKETQYF. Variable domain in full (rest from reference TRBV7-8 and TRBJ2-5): GAGVSQSPRYKVAKRGQDVALRCDPISGHVSLFWYQQALGQGPEFLTYFQNEAQLDKSGLPSDRFFAERPEGSVSTLKIQRTQQEDSAVYLCASSRDRDFWKETQYFGPGTRLLVL.

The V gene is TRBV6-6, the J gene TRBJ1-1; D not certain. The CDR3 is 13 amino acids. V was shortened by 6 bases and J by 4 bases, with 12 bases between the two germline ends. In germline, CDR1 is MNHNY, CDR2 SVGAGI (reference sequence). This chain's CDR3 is CASRERESTEAFF. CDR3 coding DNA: TGTGCCAGCAGAGAAAGGGAGTCCACTGAAGCTTTCTTT.

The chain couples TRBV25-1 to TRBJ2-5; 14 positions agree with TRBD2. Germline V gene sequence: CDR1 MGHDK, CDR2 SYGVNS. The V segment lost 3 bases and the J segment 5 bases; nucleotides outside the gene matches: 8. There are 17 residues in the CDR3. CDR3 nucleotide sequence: TGTGCCAGCAGTGAGACTAGCGGGGGGGCCTCCCACGAGACCCAGTACTTC. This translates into CASSETSGGASHETQYF.

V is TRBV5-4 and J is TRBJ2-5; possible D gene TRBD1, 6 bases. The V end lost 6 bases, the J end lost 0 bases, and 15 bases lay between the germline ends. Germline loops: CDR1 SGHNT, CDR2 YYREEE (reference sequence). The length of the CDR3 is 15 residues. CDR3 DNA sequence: TGTGCCAGCACCCCGACAGGCGGCAACCAAGAGACCCAGTACTTC. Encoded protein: CASTPTGGNQETQYF.

Written as DNA, the CDR3 is TGTGCCAGCAGCTCGACTGGCCAAGAGACCCAGTACTTC. Residues: CASSSTGQETQYF. V is TRBV5-4 and J is TRBJ2-5; no definite D call. The germline CDR1 and CDR2 sequences are SGHNT and YYREEE (reference sequence). V gave up 3 bases and J gave up 1 base, with 7 bases separating them. The CDR3 extends over 13 amino acids.

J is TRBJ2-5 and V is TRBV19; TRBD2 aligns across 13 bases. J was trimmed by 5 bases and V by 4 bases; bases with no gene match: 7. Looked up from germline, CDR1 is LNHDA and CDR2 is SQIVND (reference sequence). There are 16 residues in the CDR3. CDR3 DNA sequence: TGTGCCAGTAGTAGGTCGACTAGCGGGAGGTGGGAGACCCAGTACTTC. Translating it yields CASSRSTSGRWETQYF.